A single sample is the source of the 32 T cell receptor beta chains below, sequenced in a study of response to subunit inactivated influenza vaccine. MiXCR was run by TCRdb on the RT-PCR reads, yielding one entry per CDR3 protein. Here the sample spans roughly 710,000 distinct CDR3 sequences, approximately 14% being singletons. Sequencing used PBMCs from blood, obtained less than 15 days before vaccination. All receptors derive from a man aged 50 to 60 who received an inactivated influenza vaccine.

J is TRBJ2-2 and V is TRBV4-2; 9 nucleotides agree with TRBD2. Germline CDR1 reads LGHNA; CDR2 reads YNFKEQ. This CDR3 spans 16 amino acids. Trimming removed 3 bases from V and 4 bases from J; junction bases left unmatched: 6. As DNA, the CDR3 is TGTGCCAGCAGCCAGGGGGCGGGGGGGTTCACCGGGGAGCTGTTTTTT. Residues: CASSQGAGGFTGELFF.

This clonotype was detected many times. The chain has TRBV29-1 and TRBJ2-5; D gene unclear. The CDR3 is 13 residues long. V was trimmed by 3 bases and J by 3 bases, leaving 11 bases between them. CDR1 and CDR2 (germline): SQVTM, ANQGSEA. CDR3 protein: CSVDGWAEETQYF. The CDR3 bases are TGCAGCGTTGATGGATGGGCGGAAGAGACCCAGTACTTC.

The chain is built from TRBV5-1 and TRBJ2-7; 8 positions agree with TRBD1. Germline V gene data show CDR1 as SGHRS and CDR2 as YFSETQ. CDR3 size: 13 residues. J lost 3 bases, V lost 8 bases, and 7 bases had no gene match. The CDR3 nucleotides read TGCGCCAGTTCATACGGGACAGGCTACGAGCAGTACTTC. Protein product: CASSYGTGYEQYF.

In its sample, this clonotype was seen many times. V gene TRBV20-1 combines with J gene TRBJ1-1; 7 positions match TRBD1. J was trimmed by 4 bases and V by 4 bases; bases with no gene match: 9. Germline CDR1 is DFQATT and CDR2 is SNEGSKA (reference sequence). This CDR3 has 14 amino acids. In DNA form, the CDR3 reads TGCAGTGCTAAAGCAGGGGGAGGGCGCACTGAAGCTTTCTTT. This sequence encodes CSAKAGGGRTEAFF.

This clonotype was counted a few times. The rearrangement links TRBV30 to TRBJ2-5, with D perhaps TRBD2 (6 bases). Germline V gene data show CDR1 as GTSNPN and CDR2 as SVGIG (reference sequence). The CDR3 extends over 14 amino acids. V was clipped by 0 bases and J by 1 base, with 9 bases between them. This CDR3 is CAWSVGTVQETQYF. In nucleotides, the CDR3 is TGTGCCTGGAGTGTAGGGACTGTCCAAGAGACCCAGTACTTC.

The CDR3, as DNA: TGTGCCTGGAGTGAACAGGGTTTTGAGACCCAGTACTTC. Amino acid sequence: CAWSEQGFETQYF. V usage is TRBV30 and J usage is TRBJ2-5; TRBD1 might be the D (6 bases). The CDR3 runs 13 residues. Germline-derived CDR1 and CDR2 are GTSNPN and SVGIG (reference sequence). V was shortened by 1 base and J by 5 bases, with 11 bases between the two germline ends. Supplemented by reference TRBV30 and TRBJ2-5, the full variable domain reads SQTIHQWPATLVQPVGSPLSLECTVEGTSNPNLYWYRQAAGRGLQLLFYSVGIGQISSEVPQNLSASRPQDRQFILSSKKLLLSDSGFYLCAWSEQGFETQYFGPGTRLLVL.

The chain carries TRBV7-6 and TRBJ2-7; D perhaps matches TRBD1 (5 bases). Germline CDR1 is SGHVS and CDR2 is FNYEAQ. The CDR3 extends over 13 amino acids. V was pared by 1 base and J by 7 bases, with 11 bases between. In nucleotides, the CDR3 is TGTGCCAGCAGCTTAGTGGCAGGGCGAGAGCAGTACTTC. Protein sequence: CASSLVAGREQYF.

The CDR3 reads CASSPDSFYTDTQYF. In nucleotides, the CDR3 is TGTGCCAGCAGTCCGGACTCTTTCTACACAGATACGCAGTATTTT. The V call is TRBV12-3 or TRBV12-4, the J call TRBJ2-3, with D perhaps matching TRBD2 (5 bases). V was clipped by 5 bases and J by 2 bases, with 14 bases between them. The CDR3 loop spans 15 amino acids.

Of note for this clonotype: The junction departs from the called germline gene at one end, perhaps through a read error. This chain links TRBV6-1 with TRBJ2-3, with TRBD1 identical over 8 bases. The CDR3 has 13 amino acids. Germline lookup yields CDR1 MNHNS and CDR2 SASEGT. The CDR3 DNA reads as TGTGCCGGCAGGACAGGGAGCACAGATACGCAGTATTTT. This encodes CAGRTGSTDTQYF.

This clonotype was detected many times. The chain links TRBV7-2 to TRBJ1-1; D unresolved. Germline V gives CDR1 SGHTA, CDR2 FQGNSA. V lost 1 base and J 11 bases, leaving 8 bases between the germline ends. CDR3 size: 11 residues. As DNA, the CDR3 is TGTGCCAGCAGCTTAGAGATTGGTGCTTTCTTT. Protein product: CASSLEIGAFF. Filled out from reference TRBV7-2 and TRBJ1-1, the complete variable domain reads GAGVSQSPSNKVTEKGKDVELRCDPISGHTALYWYRQSLGQGLEFLIYFQGNSAPDKSGLPSDRFSAERTGGSVSTLTIQRTQQEDSAVYLCASSLEIGAFFGQGTRLTVV.

J is TRBJ2-2 and V is TRBV11-2, with 15 bases fitting TRBD2. The CDR3 spans 19 residues. V dropped 6 bases and J dropped 4; count of bases not matched to a gene: 12. Germline lookup yields CDR1 SGHAT and CDR2 FQNNGV. The CDR3 spells CASSLRGLAGGNPTGELFF. CDR3 DNA sequence: TGTGCCAGCAGTTTGAGAGGACTAGCGGGAGGGAACCCCACCGGGGAGCTGTTTTTT.

The chain links TRBV7-2 to TRBJ2-2; D is unresolved. Germline CDR1 and CDR2: SGHTA and FQGNSA. Between the trimmed V and J ends, which lost 4 bases and 3 bases, there was a span of 6 bases. The CDR3 has 13 residues. CDR3 sequence (DNA): TGTGCCAGCAGCTCCGAATACACCGGGGAGCTGTTTTTT. It specifies CASSSEYTGELFF.

This clonotype was counted a few times. The chain combines TRBV12-3 or TRBV12-4 with TRBJ2-3; tentatively, D is TRBD2 (6 bases). The CDR3 has 16 residues. V lost 5 bases and J lost 0, with 15 bases in between. Here the CDR3 reads CASSPGDFTSTDTQYF. The DNA of the CDR3 is TGTGCCAGCAGTCCGGGGGACTTTACTAGCACAGATACGCAGTATTTT.

This clonotype has a count of ten or more. This chain connects TRBV7-2 to TRBJ2-5; tentatively, D is TRBD1 or TRBD2 (6 bases each). The CDR3 covers 13 residues. Germline CDR1 is SGHTA and CDR2 is FQGNSA. The V end was cut by 5 bases, the J end by 4 bases, with 11 bases between. CDR3 residues: CASSAKGGETQYF. The CDR3 DNA follows: TGTGCCAGCAGCGCTAAGGGGGGAGAGACCCAGTACTTC.

This clonotype was found a few times. The gene calls are TRBV5-1 and TRBJ2-1, with no clear D. The V end was cut by 0 bases, the J end by 4 bases, with 11 bases between. The CDR3 has 15 residues. The germline CDR1 and CDR2 sequences are SGHRS and YFSETQ. The CDR3 protein is CASSLAATFYNEQFF. In DNA form, the CDR3 reads TGCGCCAGCAGCTTGGCTGCTACCTTTTACAATGAGCAGTTCTTC. The variable domain in full, completed from reference TRBV5-1 and TRBJ2-1, reads KAGVTQTPRYLIKTRGQQVTLSCSPISGHRSVSWYQQTPGQGLQFLFEYFSETQRNKGNFPGRFSGRQFSNSRSEMNVSTLELGDSALYLCASSLAATFYNEQFFGPGTRLTVL.

The V and J genes are TRBV27 and TRBJ1-1; tentative D call: TRBD1 (5 bases). Germline CDR1 and CDR2: MNHEY and SMNVEV (reference sequence). CDR3 length equals 15 residues. V lost 5 bases and J 4 bases, leaving 17 bases between the germline ends. The CDR3 sequence is CASSPWGVRGTEAFF. CDR3 nucleotides: TGTGCCAGCAGTCCCTGGGGGGTACGGGGCACTGAAGCTTTCTTT.

This clonotype came up a few times. The J gene is TRBJ2-2, the V gene TRBV4-3; D unresolved. Trimming removed 0 bases at V and 5 bases at J, with 13 bases between. The CDR3 extends over 16 amino acids. Germline V CDR1 and CDR2: LGHNA, YSLEER. The CDR3 nucleotides read TGCGCCAGCAGCCAAGAACTTGCAAAGGGAACCGGGGAGCTGTTTTTT. Its translation is CASSQELAKGTGELFF.

The J gene is TRBJ2-7, the V gene TRBV20-1; 7 nucleotides match TRBD1. Trimming took 5 bases from V and 2 from J; bases not matched to a gene: 6. Germline-derived CDR1 and CDR2 are DFQATT and SNEGSKA (reference sequence). This CDR3 is built from 13 residues. The CDR3 DNA is TGCAGTGCTCCGACCGGGACAGCCTACGAGCAGTACTTC. Translated: CSAPTGTAYEQYF.

The rearrangement uses TRBV7-2 and TRBJ2-7; TRBD2 matches 7 bases. Trimming took 6 bases from V and 3 from J; bases not matched to a gene: 8. Germline V gene lookup returns CDR1 SGHTA and CDR2 FQGNSA. This CDR3 has 14 amino acids. The CDR3 spells CASSLLAGVYEQYF. The CDR3 nucleotides read TGTGCCAGCAGTTTACTGGCGGGAGTCTACGAGCAGTACTTC. The whole variable domain, remainder taken from reference TRBV7-2 and TRBJ2-7, is GAGVSQSPSNKVTEKGKDVELRCDPISGHTALYWYRQSLGQGLEFLIYFQGNSAPDKSGLPSDRFSAERTGGSVSTLTIQRTQQEDSAVYLCASSLLAGVYEQYFGPGTRLTVT.

This clonotype was detected a few times. V usage is TRBV12-3 or TRBV12-4 and J usage is TRBJ2-1; 8 bases align to TRBD2. This CDR3 comprises 15 residues. The trim removed 6 bases at V and 0 bases at J, leaving 4 bases unmatched. CDR3 loop: CASRVAGRSYNEQFF. The CDR3 coding sequence is TGTGCCAGCAGGGTAGCGGGGCGCTCCTACAATGAGCAGTTCTTC.

The V call is TRBV20-1, the J call TRBJ2-7, with D possibly matching TRBD1 (6 bases). V was cut by 0 bases and J by 4 bases, with 13 bases left in between. This CDR3 contains 14 residues. Germline CDR1 DFQATT, CDR2 SNEGSKA (reference sequence). CDR3 coding DNA: TGCAGTGCTAGAGATGGGGGCAGGGTTTACGAGCAGTACTTC. This encodes CSARDGGRVYEQYF.

This clonotype occurred a few times. This may come from a read error, since a much larger clone is one base off. This chain connects TRBV20-1 to TRBJ2-1; D is possibly TRBD1 (6 bases). The CDR3 has 10 amino acids. Germline V gives CDR1 DFQATT, CDR2 SNEGSKA (reference sequence). The CDR3 loop reads CRQGIDEQFF. For the CDR3, the DNA is TGCAGACAGGGTATAGATGAGCAGTTCTTC.

The V gene is TRBV20-1, the J gene TRBJ2-7; D could derive from TRBD1 or TRBD2 (5 bases each). The V gene lost 2 bases and the J gene lost 2 bases, with 13 bases spanning the gap. CDR1 is DFQATT, CDR2 SNEGSKA, per germline (reference sequence). CDR3 length: 14 residues. This chain's CDR3 is CSARSWGTPYEQYF. DNA for the CDR3: TGCAGTGCTAGAAGTTGGGGGACCCCCTACGAGCAGTACTTC.

This clonotype has at least ten counts. The genes are TRBV5-1 and TRBJ1-6; a possible D gene is TRBD1 (6 bases). Germline V gives CDR1 SGHRS, CDR2 YFSETQ. V was trimmed by 2 bases and J by 5 bases, leaving 11 bases between them. This CDR3 comprises 15 residues. In DNA form, the CDR3 reads TGCGCCAGCAGCTTAACGGGACAAAATAATTCACCCCTCCACTTT. Encoded protein: CASSLTGQNNSPLHF.

Points on this clonotype: Being one base from a much bigger clone, this may be a read error. V usage is TRBV16 and J usage is TRBJ2-3, with TRBD1 as a possible D gene (6 bases). Germline CDR1 reads KGHSY; CDR2 reads FQNENV. V lost 2 bases and J 5 bases, leaving 8 bases between the germline ends. CDR3 size: 13 residues. The CDR3 loop is CASSQRGGDTQYF. DNA of the CDR3: TGTGCCAGCAGCCAACGAGGGGGAGATACGCAGTATTTT.

In this sample, this clonotype turned up a few times. The V gene is TRBV20-1, the J gene TRBJ2-1; D is perhaps TRBD1 (7 bases). The germline V and J ends were trimmed by 5 bases and 0 bases, with 20 bases remaining between them. The germline gives CDR1 DFQATT, CDR2 SNEGSKA (reference sequence). The CDR3 has 17 residues. The CDR3 DNA reads TGCAGTGCTCAAGGAGGGACAGCCATGTACTCCTACAATGAGCAGTTCTTC. Translation: CSAQGGTAMYSYNEQFF.

This clonotype was observed a handful of times. The CDR3 DNA is TGCGCCAGCAGCCAAGGAACCTCTTGGGGGAATGAGCAGTTCTTC. As protein: CASSQGTSWGNEQFF. The rearrangement joins TRBV4-1 to TRBJ2-1; D is possibly TRBD1 or TRBD2 (5 bases each). Per germline, CDR1 MGHRA and CDR2 YSYEKL. Trimming removed 1 base at V and 7 bases at J, with 14 bases between. The CDR3 has 15 amino acids.

The genes are TRBV7-9 and TRBJ2-1; D possibly corresponds to TRBD2 (5 bases). V lost 5 bases to trimming and J lost 5 bases, with 19 bases between them. The germline V gene encodes CDR1 SEHNR and CDR2 FQNEAQ (reference sequence). CDR3 length equals 16 residues. The CDR3 bases are TGTGCCAGCAGCGACCCTGGAGGTCCACCACACAATGAGCAGTTCTTC. Amino acid sequence: CASSDPGGPPHNEQFF.

The chain recombines TRBV6-2 or TRBV6-3 with TRBJ2-1; 8 nucleotides align to TRBD1. J lost 4 bases, V lost 3 bases, and 8 bases had no gene match. There are 16 residues in the CDR3. Germline V gene sequence: CDR1 MNHEY, CDR2 SVGEGT. The chain's CDR3 is CASSYTTGTGYNEQFF. As DNA, the CDR3 is TGTGCCAGCAGTTATACTACCGGGACAGGTTACAATGAGCAGTTCTTC.

This clonotype was counted between two and nine times. The chain combines TRBV3-1 with TRBJ2-1; TRBD2 matches 10 bases. The V segment lost 8 bases and the J segment 4 bases; nucleotides outside the gene matches: 11. The CDR3 is 16 residues long. The germline V gene has CDR1 LGHDT and CDR2 YNNKEL (reference sequence). The CDR3 loop is CASGNSGRTGYNEQFF. The CDR3 coding sequence is TGTGCCAGCGGAAATAGCGGGAGGACGGGATACAATGAGCAGTTCTTC.

The V and J genes are TRBV10-3 and TRBJ2-3; D is unresolved. Germline loops: CDR1 ENHRY, CDR2 SYGVKD. This CDR3 is 13 amino acids long. V was clipped by 2 bases and J by 0 bases, with 3 bases between them. CDR3 bases: TGTGCCATCAGTGAGACCAGCACAGATACGCAGTATTTT. It is translated as CAISETSTDTQYF.

This clonotype was counted only a few times. The chain carries TRBV29-1 and TRBJ2-2; 9 nucleotides agree with TRBD2. Germline assignment: CDR1 SQVTM and CDR2 ANQGSEA. Germline trimming cut 5 bases from V and 7 bases from J; bases unmatched to any gene: 8. The CDR3 sequence is 14 residues long. In DNA, the CDR3 is TGCAGCGTTTCCCTGATGCGGGAGGGCGGGGAGCTGTTTTTT. The encoded protein is CSVSLMREGGELFF.